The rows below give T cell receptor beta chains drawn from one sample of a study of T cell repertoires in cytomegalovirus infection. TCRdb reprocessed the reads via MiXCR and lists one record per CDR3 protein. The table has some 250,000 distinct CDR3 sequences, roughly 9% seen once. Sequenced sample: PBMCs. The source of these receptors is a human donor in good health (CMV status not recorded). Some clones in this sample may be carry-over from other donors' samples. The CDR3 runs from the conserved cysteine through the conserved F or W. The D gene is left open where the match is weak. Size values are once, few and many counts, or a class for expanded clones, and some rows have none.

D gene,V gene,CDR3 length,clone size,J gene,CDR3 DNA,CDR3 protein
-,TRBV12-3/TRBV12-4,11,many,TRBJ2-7,TGTGCCAGCAGTGTGTACAACGAGCAGTACTTC,CASSVYNEQYF
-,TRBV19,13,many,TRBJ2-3,TGTGCCAGTATAGGGCAGGTCGAAGATACGCAGTATTTT,CASIGQVEDTQYF
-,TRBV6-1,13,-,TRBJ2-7,TGTGCCACCACCCTTAGCCGCTCTTCCGGGCAGTACTTC,CATTLSRSSGQYF
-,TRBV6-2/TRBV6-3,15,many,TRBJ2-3,TGTGCCAGCAGTTACGGAGGGGCTAGCACAGATACGCAGTATTTT,CASSYGGASTDTQYF
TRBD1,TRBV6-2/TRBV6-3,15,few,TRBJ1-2,TGTGCCAGCAGTCCCCCCGGGACAGGGGGCTTTGGCTACACCTTC,CASSPPGTGGFGYTF
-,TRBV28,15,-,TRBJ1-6,TGTGCCAGCAGCCAATTACAGGGTTCGGCCTCACCCCTCCACTTT,CASSQLQGSASPLHF
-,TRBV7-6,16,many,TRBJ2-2,TGTGCCAGCAGCTCCCTGGGCTCTTCCCGGACCGGGGAGCTGTTTTTT,CASSSLGSSRTGELFF
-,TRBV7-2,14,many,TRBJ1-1,TGTGCCAGCAGCTTAGAGGGTACCGCAATGAGGGCTTTCTTT,CASSLEGTAMRAFF
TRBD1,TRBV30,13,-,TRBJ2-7,TGTGCCTGGAGTGGTGACAGGGATGACGAGCAGTACTTC,CAWSGDRDDEQYF
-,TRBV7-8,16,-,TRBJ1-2,TGTGCCAGCAGCCTTCAATCGGGACTCCTCTCCTATGGCTACACCTTC,CASSLQSGLLSYGYTF
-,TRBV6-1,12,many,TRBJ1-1,TGTGCCAGCAGTGTGTGGAACACTGAAGCTTTCTTT,CASSVWNTEAFF
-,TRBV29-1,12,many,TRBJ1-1,TGCAGCGTCGGAACAGTGAACACTGAAGCTTTCTTT,CSVGTVNTEAFF
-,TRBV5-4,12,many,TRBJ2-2,TGTGCCAGCAGCTTGGACGGGTTTTGGCTGTTTTTT,CASSLDGFWLFF
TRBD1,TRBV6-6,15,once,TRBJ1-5,TGTGCCAGCAGTCGAGGACAGGGCCGTAATCAGCCCCAGCATTTT,CASSRGQGRNQPQHF
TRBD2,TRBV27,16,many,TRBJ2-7,TGTGCCAGCAGTTTGGTGATAGCGGGAGGAGCCTACGAGCAGTACTTC,CASSLVIAGGAYEQYF
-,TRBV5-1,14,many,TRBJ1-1,TGCGCCAGCACCCTTGGAGGGGGGAACACTGAAGCTTTCTTT,CASTLGGGNTEAFF
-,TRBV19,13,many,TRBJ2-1,TGTGCCAGTAGTAGCGGACTATCCAATGAGCAGTTCTTC,CASSSGLSNEQFF
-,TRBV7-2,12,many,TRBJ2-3,TGTGCCAGCAGCTTACTCGGGGATACGCAGTATTTT,CASSLLGDTQYF
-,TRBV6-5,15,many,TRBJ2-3,TGTGCCAGCACCCCGCAGGGACTGACAACAGATACGCAGTATTTT,CASTPQGLTTDTQYF
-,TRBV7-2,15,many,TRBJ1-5,TGTGCCAGCAGCTTAAGATTTCAGGGGAATCAGCCCCAGCATTTT,CASSLRFQGNQPQHF
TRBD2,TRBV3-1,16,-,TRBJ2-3,TGTGCCAGCAGCTATGGACTAGCGGGAGCTGGAGATACGCAGTATTTT,CASSYGLAGAGDTQYF
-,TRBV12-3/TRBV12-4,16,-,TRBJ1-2,TGTGCCAGCACTCTAACCCGGGGGGCCCTTAACTATGGCTACACCTTC,CASTLTRGALNYGYTF
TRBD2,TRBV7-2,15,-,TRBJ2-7,TGTGCCAGCAGCTCGGGGGGGACGGGGCCTTACGAGCAGTACTTC,CASSSGGTGPYEQYF
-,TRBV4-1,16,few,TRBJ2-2,TGCGCCAGCAGCCAAGAGATCAACTCGGGGACCGGGGAGCTGTTTTTT,CASSQEINSGTGELFF
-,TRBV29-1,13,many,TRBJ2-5,TGCAGCGTTGAGGCTGGCCCAGGAGAGACCCAGTACTTC,CSVEAGPGETQYF
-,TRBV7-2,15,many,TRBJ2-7,TGTGCCAGCAGCTCCTACCGACTGGCTACCTACGAGCAGTACTTC,CASSSYRLATYEQYF
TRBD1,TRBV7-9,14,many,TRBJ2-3,TGTGCCAGCAGCCTCGGACAGGGGAAAGATACGCAGTATTTT,CASSLGQGKDTQYF
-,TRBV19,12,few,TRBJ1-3,TGTGCCAGTGGAAACAGTGGGAACACCATATATTTT,CASGNSGNTIYF